This T cell receptor beta chain comes out of a study of T cell responses to AZD1222 COVID-19 vaccine. Study-level background: Second doses at about 4 or about 12 weeks were pooled.

Details on this clone: Its antigen is still unknown.

The study's findings and limits: In the spike-specific TCR repertoire, nearly half reportedly target unmutated variant regions. Receipt of two AZD1222 doses was followed by a rise in Spike-specific TCR breadth and depth. Repertoire sampling happened only post peak T cell response.

Sequencing used immunoSEQ multiplex PCR; TCRdb keeps in-frame clones, though not all of them. This sample has 95,000 to 150,000 clones; more than 80% occur once, and the top ten carry 3.1%. The CDR3 contains 16 residues. Per germline, CDR1 GTSNPN and CDR2 SVGIG (reference sequence). V lost 7 bases and J lost 0; bases outside the gene matches: 14. The receptor's source is an adult in good health. The gene calls are TRBV30 and TRBJ1-1; 7 positions agree with TRBD1. The sequences come from peripheral blood, collected on day 0 of AZD1222 vaccination. The CDR3 loop reads CASKPQGGTVNTEAFF. Here the CDR3 DNA reads TGTGCCTCGAAGCCGCAGGGGGGTACTGTGAACACTGAAGCTTTCTTT.